The T cell receptor beta chain described here comes from a study of blood T cell repertoires in COVID-19. Study context: The origin of the acute and convalescent COVID-19 samples was the United States, Italy and Spain. PBMCs, B-cell-depleted T cells, or T cells were the source of the cDNA or gDNA that made up the material.

Per the original methods: Counts of nucleated cells, estimated from reference gene primer amplification, were obtained. TCRdb keeps only in-frame clones here, not all; method: immunoSEQ multiplex PCR. V and J calls and clone size are given by that table; D and trimming were obtained from the DNA. The data contain about 70,000 clones, 65% to 90% of them singletons. The CDR3 length is 13 residues. Germline-derived CDR1 and CDR2 are MNHEY and SVGAGI. V lost 6 bases and J 2 bases, leaving 10 bases between the germline ends. The rearrangement uses TRBV6-5 and TRBJ1-1; D is perhaps TRBD1 (5 bases). This receptor was taken from a man older than 75 with acute or convalescent COVID-19. Sequenced material: peripheral blood. In DNA, the CDR3 is TGTGCCAGCAGGGCCAGGGCTAACACTGAAGCTTTCTTT. Protein product: CASRARANTEAFF.